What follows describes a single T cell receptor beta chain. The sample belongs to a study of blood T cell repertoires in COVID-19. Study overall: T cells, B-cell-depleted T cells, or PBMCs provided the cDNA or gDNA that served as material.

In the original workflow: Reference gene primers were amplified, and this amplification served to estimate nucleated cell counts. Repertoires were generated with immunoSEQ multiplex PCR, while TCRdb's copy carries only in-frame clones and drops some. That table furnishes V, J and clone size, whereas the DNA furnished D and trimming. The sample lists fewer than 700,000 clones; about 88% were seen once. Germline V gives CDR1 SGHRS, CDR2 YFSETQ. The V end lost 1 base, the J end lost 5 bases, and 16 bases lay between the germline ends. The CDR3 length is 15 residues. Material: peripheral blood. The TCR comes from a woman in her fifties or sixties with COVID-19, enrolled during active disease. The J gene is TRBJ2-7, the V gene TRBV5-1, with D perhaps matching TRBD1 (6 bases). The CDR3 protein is CASSLIPAQGHEQYF. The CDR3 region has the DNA TGCGCCAGCAGCTTGATTCCGGCACAGGGACACGAGCAGTACTTC.